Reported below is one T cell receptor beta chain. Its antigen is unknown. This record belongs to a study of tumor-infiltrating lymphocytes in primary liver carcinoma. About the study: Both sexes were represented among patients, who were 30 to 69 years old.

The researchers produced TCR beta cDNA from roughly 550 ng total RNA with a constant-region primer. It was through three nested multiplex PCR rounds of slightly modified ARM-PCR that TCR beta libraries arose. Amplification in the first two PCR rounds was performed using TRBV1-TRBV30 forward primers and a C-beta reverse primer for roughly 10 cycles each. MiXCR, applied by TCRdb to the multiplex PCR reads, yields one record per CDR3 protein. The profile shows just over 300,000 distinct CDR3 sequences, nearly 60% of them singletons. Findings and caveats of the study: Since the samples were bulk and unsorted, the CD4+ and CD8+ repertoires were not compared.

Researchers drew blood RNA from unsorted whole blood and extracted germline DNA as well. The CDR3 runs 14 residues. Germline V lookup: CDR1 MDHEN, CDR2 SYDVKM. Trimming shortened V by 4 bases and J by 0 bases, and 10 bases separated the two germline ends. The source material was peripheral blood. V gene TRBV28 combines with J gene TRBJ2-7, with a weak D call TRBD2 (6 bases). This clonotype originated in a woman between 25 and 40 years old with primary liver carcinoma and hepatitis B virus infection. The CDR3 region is CASSWGRSSYEQYF. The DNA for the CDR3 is TGTGCCAGCAGTTGGGGGAGGAGCTCCTACGAGCAGTACTTC.